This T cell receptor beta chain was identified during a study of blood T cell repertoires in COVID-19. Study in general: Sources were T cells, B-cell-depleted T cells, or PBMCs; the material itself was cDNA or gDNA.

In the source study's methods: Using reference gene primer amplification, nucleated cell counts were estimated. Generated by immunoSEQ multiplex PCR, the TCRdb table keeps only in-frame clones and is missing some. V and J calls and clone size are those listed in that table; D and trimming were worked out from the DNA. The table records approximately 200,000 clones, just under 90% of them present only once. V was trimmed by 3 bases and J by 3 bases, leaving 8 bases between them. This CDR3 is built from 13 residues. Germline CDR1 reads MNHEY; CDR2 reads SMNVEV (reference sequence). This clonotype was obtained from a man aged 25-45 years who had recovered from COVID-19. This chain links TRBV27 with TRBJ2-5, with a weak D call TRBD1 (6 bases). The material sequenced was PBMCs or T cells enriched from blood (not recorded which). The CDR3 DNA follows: TGTGCCAGCAGTTTCCGGACAGAAGAGACCCAGTACTTC. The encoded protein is CASSFRTEETQYF.